This T cell receptor beta chain was observed in a study of CD8+ T cells in alopecia areata. In the study overall: Tofacitinib lasted 6 to 18 months, then 6 months off drug. Study-wide points: Many expanded lesional clones persisted during tofacitinib (in both scalp and blood). An increase in clonality over normal scalp was evident in lesional scalp, especially alopecia totalis/universalis.

RNA extraction was followed by reverse transcription into cDNA, which acted as the sequencing template. The data were produced by immunoSEQ multiplex PCR, yet TCRdb's version contains in-frame clones alone and is incomplete. The sample comprises more than 130,000 clones, roughly 82% of which are singletons, and 25% rests with the top ten. A word on this clone: Its antigen is unidentified.

After removal of 0 bases from V and 4 bases from J, the junction contained 6 bases not matched to a gene. Germline V gives CDR1 MGHRA, CDR2 YSYEKL. The CDR3 sequence is 16 residues long. Regarding treatment: oral pan-JAK inhibitor, 5-10 mg twice daily. V usage is TRBV4-1 and J usage is TRBJ2-7; 10 nucleotides align to TRBD2. Sequencing was performed on CD8+ T cells sorted from blood, taken at week 4, from a patient treated with tofacitinib. The TCR sequence derives from a human donor with alopecia areata. The CDR3 nucleotides read TGCGCCAGCAGCCAAGACCTTAGCGGGGGGCCATACGAGCAGTACTTC. This sequence encodes CASSQDLSGGPYEQYF.